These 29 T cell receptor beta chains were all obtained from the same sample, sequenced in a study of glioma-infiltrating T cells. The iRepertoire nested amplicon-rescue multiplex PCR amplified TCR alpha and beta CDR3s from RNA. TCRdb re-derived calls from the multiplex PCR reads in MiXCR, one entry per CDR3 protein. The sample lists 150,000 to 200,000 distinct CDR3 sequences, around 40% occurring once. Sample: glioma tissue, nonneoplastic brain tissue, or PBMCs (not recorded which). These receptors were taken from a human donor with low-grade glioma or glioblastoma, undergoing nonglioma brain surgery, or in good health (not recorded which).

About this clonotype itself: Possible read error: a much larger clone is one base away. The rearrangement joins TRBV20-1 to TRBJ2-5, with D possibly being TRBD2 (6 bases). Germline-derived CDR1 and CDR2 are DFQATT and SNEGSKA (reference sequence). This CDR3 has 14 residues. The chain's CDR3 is CSASSTSGQEAQYF. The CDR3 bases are TGCAGTGCTAGCTCAACCAGCGGGCAAGAGGCCCAGTACTTC.

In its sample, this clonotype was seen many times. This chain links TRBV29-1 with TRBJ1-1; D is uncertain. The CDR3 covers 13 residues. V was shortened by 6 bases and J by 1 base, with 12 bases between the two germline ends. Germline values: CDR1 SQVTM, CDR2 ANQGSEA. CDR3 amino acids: CSVRSGGNTEAFF. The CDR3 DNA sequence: TGCAGCGTGAGAAGCGGAGGGAACACTGAAGCTTTCTTT. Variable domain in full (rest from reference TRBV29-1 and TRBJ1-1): SAVISQKPSRDICQRGTSLTIQCQVDSQVTMMFWYRQQPGQSLTLIATANQGSEATYESGFVIDKFPISRPNLTFSTLTVSNMSPEDSSIYLCSVRSGGNTEAFFGQGTRLTVV.

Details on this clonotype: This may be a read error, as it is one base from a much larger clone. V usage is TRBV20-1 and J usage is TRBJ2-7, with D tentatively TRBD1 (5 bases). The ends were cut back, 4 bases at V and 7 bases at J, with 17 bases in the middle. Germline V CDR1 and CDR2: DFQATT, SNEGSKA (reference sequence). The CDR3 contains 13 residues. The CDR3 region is CSAKFGQYLEQYF. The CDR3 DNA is TGCAGTGCTAAATTTGGACAATACTTGGAGCAGTACTTC.

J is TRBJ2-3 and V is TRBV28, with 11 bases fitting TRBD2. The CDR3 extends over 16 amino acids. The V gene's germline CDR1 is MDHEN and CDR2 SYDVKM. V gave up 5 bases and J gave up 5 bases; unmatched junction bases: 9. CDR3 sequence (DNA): TGTGCCAGCAGTCCTACCCGACTAGCGGGATTAGATACGCAGTATTTT. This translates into CASSPTRLAGLDTQYF.

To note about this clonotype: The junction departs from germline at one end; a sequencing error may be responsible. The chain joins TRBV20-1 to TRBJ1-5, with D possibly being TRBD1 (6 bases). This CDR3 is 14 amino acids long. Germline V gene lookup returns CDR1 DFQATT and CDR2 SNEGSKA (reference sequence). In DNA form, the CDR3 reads TGCAGTTCTAGAGGACAGTATAGCAATCACCCCCAGCATTTT. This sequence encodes CSSRGQYSNHPQHF.

The CDR3: CATIRDQCNEQFF. The CDR3 DNA follows: TGTGCCACCATCAGGGACCAATGCAATGAGCAGTTCTTC. The V gene is TRBV15, the J gene TRBJ2-1; D may be TRBD1 or TRBD2 (5 bases each). This CDR3 is 13 amino acids long. Trimming removed 7 bases from V and 6 bases from J, with 13 bases in between. The V gene's germline CDR1 is LNHNV and CDR2 YYDKDF (reference sequence).

The CDR3 sequence is CASSYSSDYNEQFF. The CDR3 nucleotides read TGTGCCAGCAGTTACTCATCGGACTACAATGAGCAGTTCTTC. The V call is TRBV6-2 or TRBV6-3, the J call TRBJ2-1; no reliable D call. Germline-derived CDR1 and CDR2 are MNHEY and SVGEGT. Trimming pared 0 bases from V and 3 bases from J, leaving 6 bases between. The CDR3 is 14 amino acids.

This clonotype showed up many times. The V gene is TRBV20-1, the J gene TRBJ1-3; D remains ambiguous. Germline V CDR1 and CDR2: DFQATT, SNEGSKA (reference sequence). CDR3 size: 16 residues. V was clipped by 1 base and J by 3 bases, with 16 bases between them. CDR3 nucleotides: TGCAGTGCTAGAGGGCCTCGCGAACAGTTTGGAAACACCATATATTTT. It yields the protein CSARGPREQFGNTIYF.

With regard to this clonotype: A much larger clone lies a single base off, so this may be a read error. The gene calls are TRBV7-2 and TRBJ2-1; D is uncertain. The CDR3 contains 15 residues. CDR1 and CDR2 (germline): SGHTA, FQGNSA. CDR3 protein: CASSPRVTPYNEQSF. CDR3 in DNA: TGTGCCAGCAGCCCTCGGGTGACGCCTTACAATGAGCAGTCCTTC.

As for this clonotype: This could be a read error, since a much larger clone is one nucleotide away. CDR3 in amino acids: CASIEALWDRKGSGANVLTF. The CDR3 nucleotides read TGTGCCAGCATTGAAGCTCTATGGGACAGGAAAGGCTCTGGGGCCAACGTCCTGACTTTC. The rearrangement links TRBV2 to TRBJ2-6; 8 bases are a match to TRBD1. The length of the CDR3 is 20 residues. Germline V gene sequence: CDR1 SNHLY, CDR2 FYNNEI.

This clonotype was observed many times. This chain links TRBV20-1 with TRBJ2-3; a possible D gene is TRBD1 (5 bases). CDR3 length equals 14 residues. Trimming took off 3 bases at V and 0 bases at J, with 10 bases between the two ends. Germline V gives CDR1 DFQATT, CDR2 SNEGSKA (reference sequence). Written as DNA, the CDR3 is TGCAGTGCTAGTGGACAAAAAAGCACAGATACGCAGTATTTT. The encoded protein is CSASGQKSTDTQYF.

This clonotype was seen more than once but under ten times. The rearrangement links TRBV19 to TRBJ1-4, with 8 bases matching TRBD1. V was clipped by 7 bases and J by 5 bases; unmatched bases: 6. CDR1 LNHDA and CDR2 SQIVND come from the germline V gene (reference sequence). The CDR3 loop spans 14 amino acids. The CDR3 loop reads CASTMRQGNEKLFF. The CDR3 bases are TGTGCCAGTACCATGAGACAGGGGAATGAAAAACTGTTTTTT.

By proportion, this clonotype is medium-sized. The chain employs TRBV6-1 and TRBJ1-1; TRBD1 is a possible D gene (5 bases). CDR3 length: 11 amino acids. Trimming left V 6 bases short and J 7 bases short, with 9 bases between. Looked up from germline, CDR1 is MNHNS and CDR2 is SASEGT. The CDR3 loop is CASRQGGEAFF. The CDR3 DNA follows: TGTGCCAGCAGGCAGGGAGGTGAAGCTTTCTTT.

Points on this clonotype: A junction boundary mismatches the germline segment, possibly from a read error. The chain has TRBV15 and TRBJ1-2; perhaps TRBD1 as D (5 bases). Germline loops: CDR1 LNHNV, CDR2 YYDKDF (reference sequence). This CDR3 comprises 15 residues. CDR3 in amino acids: CATRRGRPGIWGYTF. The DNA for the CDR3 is TGTGCCACCAGGAGAGGTCGCCCAGGGATTTGGGGCTACACCTTC.

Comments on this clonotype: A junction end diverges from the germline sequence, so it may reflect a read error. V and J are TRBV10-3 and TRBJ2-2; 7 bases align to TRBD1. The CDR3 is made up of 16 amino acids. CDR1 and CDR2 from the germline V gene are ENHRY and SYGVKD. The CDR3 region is CAISESGGSKTGELFF. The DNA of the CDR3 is TGTGCCATCAGTGAGTCAGGGGGCTCGAAAACCGGGGAGCTGTTTTTT.

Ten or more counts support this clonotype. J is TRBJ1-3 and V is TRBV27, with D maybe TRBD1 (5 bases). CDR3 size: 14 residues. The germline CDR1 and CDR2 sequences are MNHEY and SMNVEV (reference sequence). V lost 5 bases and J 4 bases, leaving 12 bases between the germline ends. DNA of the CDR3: TGTGCCAGCAGTAAATCCGGGACGGGAAACACCATATATTTT. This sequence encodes CASSKSGTGNTIYF.

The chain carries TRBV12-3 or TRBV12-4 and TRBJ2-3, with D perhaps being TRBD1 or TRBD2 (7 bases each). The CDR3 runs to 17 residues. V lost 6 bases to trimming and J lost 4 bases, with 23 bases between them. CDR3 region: CASSWRKGGGMSDTQYF. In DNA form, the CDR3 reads TGTGCCAGCAGCTGGCGTAAGGGAGGGGGCATGTCAGATACGCAGTATTTT.

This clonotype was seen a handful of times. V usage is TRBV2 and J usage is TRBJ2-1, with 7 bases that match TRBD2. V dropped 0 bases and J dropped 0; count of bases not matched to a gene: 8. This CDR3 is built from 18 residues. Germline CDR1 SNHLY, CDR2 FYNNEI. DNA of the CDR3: TGTGCCAGCAGTGAAGCGCTTAACCTAGCGGACTCCTACAATGAGCAGTTCTTC. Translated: CASSEALNLADSYNEQFF.

The CDR3 reads CAIRFDTEAFF. CDR3 DNA: TGTGCCATTAGATTTGACACTGAAGCTTTCTTT. The chain recombines TRBV2 with TRBJ1-1, with D unresolved. Germline V gene data show CDR1 as SNHLY and CDR2 as FYNNEI. Trimming cost V 10 bases and J 3 bases, with 9 bases left between them. CDR3 length: 11 amino acids.

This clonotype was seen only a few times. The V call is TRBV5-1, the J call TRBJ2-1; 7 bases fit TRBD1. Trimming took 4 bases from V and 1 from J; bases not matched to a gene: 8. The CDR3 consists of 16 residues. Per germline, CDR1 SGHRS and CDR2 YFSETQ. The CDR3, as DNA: TGCGCCAGCAGCGCGGACAGGCCGCGGTCCTACAATGAGCAGTTCTTC. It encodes CASSADRPRSYNEQFF.

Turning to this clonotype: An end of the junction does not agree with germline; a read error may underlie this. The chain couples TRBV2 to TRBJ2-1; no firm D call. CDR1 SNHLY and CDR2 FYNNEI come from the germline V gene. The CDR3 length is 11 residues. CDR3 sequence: CASSETGERFF. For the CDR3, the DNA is TGTGCCAGCAGTGAAACCGGTGAGCGGTTCTTC.

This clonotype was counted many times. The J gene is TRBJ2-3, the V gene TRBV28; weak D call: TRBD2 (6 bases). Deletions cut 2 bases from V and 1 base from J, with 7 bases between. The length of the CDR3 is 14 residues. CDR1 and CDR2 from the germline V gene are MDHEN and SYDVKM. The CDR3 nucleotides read TGTGCCAGCAGTTTAGCTAGCGGCACAGATACGCAGTATTTT. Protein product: CASSLASGTDTQYF.

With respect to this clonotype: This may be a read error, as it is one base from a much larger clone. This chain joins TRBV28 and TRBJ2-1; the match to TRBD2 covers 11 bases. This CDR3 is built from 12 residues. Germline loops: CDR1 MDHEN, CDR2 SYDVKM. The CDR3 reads CASKTSGSEQLF. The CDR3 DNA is TGTGCCAGCAAAACTAGCGGGAGTGAGCAGCTCTTC. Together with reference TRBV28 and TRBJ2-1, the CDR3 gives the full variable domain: DVKVTQSSRYLVKRTGEKVFLECVQDMDHENMFWYRQDPGLGLRLIYFSYDVKMKEKGDIPEGYSVSREKKERFSLILESASTNQTSMYLCASKTSGSEQLFGPGTRLTVL.

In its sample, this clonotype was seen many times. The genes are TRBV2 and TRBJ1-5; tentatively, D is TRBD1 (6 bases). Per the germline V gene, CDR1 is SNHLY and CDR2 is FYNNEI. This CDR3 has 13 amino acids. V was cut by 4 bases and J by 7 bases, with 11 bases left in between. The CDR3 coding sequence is TGTGCCAGCAGTGTACAGGGCCAGCAGCCCCAGCATTTT. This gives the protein CASSVQGQQPQHF.

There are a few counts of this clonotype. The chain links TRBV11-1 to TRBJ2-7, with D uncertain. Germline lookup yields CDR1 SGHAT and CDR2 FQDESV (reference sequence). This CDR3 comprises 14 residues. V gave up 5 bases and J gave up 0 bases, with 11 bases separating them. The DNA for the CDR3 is TGTGCCAGCAGCGCTACGACGGCCTCCTACGAGCAGTACTTC. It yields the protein CASSATTASYEQYF.

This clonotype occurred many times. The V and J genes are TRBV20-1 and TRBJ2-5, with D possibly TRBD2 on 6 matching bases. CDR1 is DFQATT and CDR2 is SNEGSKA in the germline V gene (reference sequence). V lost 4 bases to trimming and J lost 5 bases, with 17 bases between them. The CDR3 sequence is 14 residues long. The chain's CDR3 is CSATTRDSYETQYF. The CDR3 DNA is TGCAGTGCTACAACAAGGGACTCCTACGAGACCCAGTACTTC.

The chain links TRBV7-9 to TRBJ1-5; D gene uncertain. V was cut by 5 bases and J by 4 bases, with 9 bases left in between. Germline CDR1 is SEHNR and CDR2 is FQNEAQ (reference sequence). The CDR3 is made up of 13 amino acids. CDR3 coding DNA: TGTGCCAGCAGCCCCGCTCAAAATCAGCCCCAGCATTTT. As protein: CASSPAQNQPQHF.

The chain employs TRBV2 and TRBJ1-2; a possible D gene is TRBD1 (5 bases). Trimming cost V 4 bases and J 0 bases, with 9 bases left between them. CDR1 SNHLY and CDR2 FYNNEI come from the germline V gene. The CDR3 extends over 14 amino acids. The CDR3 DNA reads TGTGCCAGCAGTGGGACATCACCTAACTATGGCTACACCTTC. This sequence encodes CASSGTSPNYGYTF.

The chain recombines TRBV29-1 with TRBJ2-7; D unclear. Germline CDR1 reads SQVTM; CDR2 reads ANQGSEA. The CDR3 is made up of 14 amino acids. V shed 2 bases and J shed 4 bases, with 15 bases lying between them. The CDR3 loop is CSVEYLVHRYEQYF. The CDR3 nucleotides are TGCAGCGTTGAATATCTTGTACATCGATACGAGCAGTACTTC.